These 7 T cell receptor beta chains originate from one sample sequenced in a study of cytomegalovirus exposure and HLA in healthy donors. Amplification used 60 Vbeta primers and 13 Jbeta primers. Generated by immunoSEQ multiplex PCR, the TCRdb table keeps only in-frame clones and is missing some. The sample holds about 200,000 clones, more than 65% seen once. Input material: PBMCs. The receptor set was obtained from a man between 40 and 49 years old in good health and CMV-seropositive.

This chain joins TRBV6-5 and TRBJ1-1; no clear D gene. Trimming shortened V by 5 bases and J by 2 bases, and 15 bases separated the two germline ends. Germline CDR1 and CDR2: MNHEY and SVGAGI. CDR3 length equals 15 residues. The CDR3 DNA is TGTGCCAGCAGTCCGCCGACAAATAGAAACACTGAAGCTTTCTTT. Translated, it gives CASSPPTNRNTEAFF.

This chain joins TRBV15 and TRBJ1-2; TRBD1 matches 8 bases. The length of the CDR3 is 14 residues. Per germline, CDR1 LNHNV and CDR2 YYDKDF (reference sequence). Trimming at V came to 1 base and at J to 4 bases, leaving 2 bases not matched to a gene. This CDR3 reads CATSRGGQAYGYTF. For the CDR3, the DNA is TGTGCCACCAGCAGAGGGGGACAGGCCTATGGCTACACCTTC. Full variable domain (remainder filled in from reference TRBV15 and TRBJ1-2): DAMVIQNPRYQVTQFGKPVTLSCSQTLNHNVMYWYQQKSSQAPKLLFHYYDKDFNNEADTPDNFQSRRPNTSFCFLDIRSPGLGDTAMYLCATSRGGQAYGYTFGSGTRLTVV.

The chain combines TRBV11-2 with TRBJ1-1; D remains ambiguous. The length of the CDR3 is 12 residues. CDR1 SGHAT and CDR2 FQNNGV come from the germline V gene. Trimming stripped 5 bases from V and 5 bases from J, with 9 bases between. CDR3 loop: CASSHEWTEAFF. The CDR3 bases are TGTGCCAGCAGCCACGAGTGGACTGAAGCTTTCTTT.

The chain has TRBV29-1 and TRBJ1-2, with a possible D match to TRBD1 (6 bases). The CDR3 has 12 amino acids. Germline V gene data show CDR1 as SQVTM and CDR2 as ANQGSEA. V was cut by 4 bases and J by 2 bases, with 8 bases left in between. For the CDR3, the DNA is TGCAGCGTTGGGACAGAGAACTATGGCTACACCTTC. This translates into CSVGTENYGYTF.

The rearrangement joins TRBV29-1 to TRBJ2-7; 7 bases align to TRBD2. After removal of 2 bases from V and 1 base from J, the junction contained 5 bases not matched to a gene. The CDR3 extends over 14 amino acids. The germline V gene encodes CDR1 SQVTM and CDR2 ANQGSEA. In DNA, the CDR3 is TGCAGCGTTGAACGCCCGGGGGGTTCCTACGAGCAGTACTTC. Its protein is CSVERPGGSYEQYF.

This clone has a single count. This chain joins TRBV11-1 and TRBJ2-7; 8 nucleotides line up with TRBD1. The germline CDR1 and CDR2 sequences are SGHAT and FQDESV (reference sequence). The trim removed 6 bases at V and 3 bases at J, leaving 4 bases unmatched. CDR3 length equals 13 residues. CDR3 coding DNA: TGTGCCAGCAGACCTACAGGGGGCTACGAGCAGTACTTC. Translating it yields CASRPTGGYEQYF.

This clone was detected once. The rearrangement links TRBV6-5 to TRBJ1-2; a weak D match, TRBD1 (6 bases). The germline V gene has CDR1 MNHEY and CDR2 SVGAGI. V was cut by 6 bases and J by 8 bases, with 16 bases left in between. This CDR3 comprises 13 residues. Here the CDR3 reads CASRIQGRGGYTF. In DNA, the CDR3 is TGTGCCAGCAGGATACAGGGAAGGGGAGGCTACACCTTC.